This T cell receptor (beta chain) derives from a study of T cell responses to AZD1222 COVID-19 vaccine (dated by TCRdb to the early 2020s). Regarding the study in general: Because spike-specific TCR depth and breadth did not differ between the two schedules, AZD1222 recipients who got a second dose at roughly 4 weeks were pooled with those who got a second dose at roughly 12 weeks. TCR sequencing was performed for roughly 250 trial participants, of whom 200 to 220 were given two doses of AZD1222 and approximately 25 were given two doses of MenACWY control vaccine. Trial participants were enrolled by age into 18-55, 56-69 and 70-plus year subgroups, with about 150, 28 and 57 TCR-sequenced participants respectively. Study-wide findings and limitations: Participants were mostly white British, with more females than males. The authors suggested clonal diversity may have been underestimated. Because no samples from the day 14 peak response were available, repertoires could be characterized only after the peak T cell response. The whole spike protein was spanned by vaccine-associated CD4 TCRs, and dominant responses were seen in regions 160-218 and 743-854. After two AZD1222 doses, both the breadth and the depth of spike-specific TCRs were significantly higher than at day 0 and than in MenACWY recipients. Only a handful of AZD1222 recipients were SARS-CoV-2 seropositive at baseline, limiting conclusions about previously exposed vaccinees. The 56-69-year group was small, and its depth increase did not reach significance, likely because of low power. Reportedly, almost half of the unique spike-specific TCRs recognized epitopes lying outside the regions that are mutated in the B.1.351 and B.1.1.7 variants.

This clone was seen more than once but under ten times. The antigen it recognizes is unknown. No clone much larger than this one lies a single base away; base qualities are absent. The CDR3 regions of human TCRbeta chains were analyzed by immunosequencing. Processing in the source paper ran as follows. TCRs in the repertoires were matched against a reference library of SARS-CoV-2-specific TCRs that had been generated with the MIRA antigen-specificity platform. Breadth was defined as the fraction of unique TCRs that were SARS-CoV-2-associated, and depth was defined as the fraction of total T cells that were SARS-CoV-2-associated. Using the MIRA data, every spike-specific TCR was mapped to the spike region that the TCR reacted to and assigned to either a CD4 or a CD8 class. Log10-transformed breadth and depth values were compared by one-way ANOVA with Sidak's multiple comparisons tests. Not all clones reach the TCRdb copy of this immuneACCESS table, which keeps in-frame sequences only. Checked studies attribute under half of the gap to unresolved V genes and leave the rest unexplained. V and J calls and clone size are copied from that table; D and trimming were computed from the DNA. Within this sample are approximately 73,000 clones, with less than 90% of them counted one time only. The ten largest account for over 7.5% of the sample.

The time point label, as the study defines it: baseline before first vaccination. The vaccinee samples were drawn from two UK trials, COV001 and COV002, one of which was a single-blind randomized controlled phase 2/3 trial testing AZD1222 (ChAdOx1 nCoV-19) in healthy adults. Trial participant PBMC samples were collected at day 0 and day 28 after the second dose for TCRbeta chain sequencing. Trimming removed 3 bases from V and 9 bases from J, leaving 16 bases between the germline ends. Taken from the germline V gene (reference sequence), the CDR1 and CDR2 loops are SGHNT and YYREEE. CDR3 length: 14 amino acids, cysteine to phenylalanine. The DNA shown is the 42-base CDR3, in frame from base 1.

The sample was peripheral blood, taken on day 0 of AZD1222 vaccination. This receptor chain uses TRBV5-4 and TRBJ1-5, with an unclear D gene assignment. The clonotype originates from an adult in good health. CDR3 sequence: CASSSDSSSGPQHF. The DNA sequence follows: TGTGCCAGCAGCTCAGATTCGAGCAGTGGGCCCCAGCATTTT.